Listed below are T cell receptor beta chains from one sample, sequenced in a study of shared clonotypes between healthy human individuals. The method was immunoSEQ multiplex PCR; TCRdb's version includes in-frame clones alone and lacks a portion of them. Of around 700,000 clones listed, around 90% are singletons. Material: naive CD8+ T cells sorted from blood. These receptors were taken from a young man in good health. CDR3s include the opening cysteine and the closing phenylalanine or tryptophan. D genes are given only for firm matches. Clone size is not always given. Where it is, it says once, few, many or a class for expanded clones.

d_call: .
clone_size: .
v_call: TRBV7-7
j_call: TRBJ2-7
cdr3_nt: TGTGCCAGCAGCTTCGGACCATCCTACGAGCAGTACTTC
cdr3_aa: CASSFGPSYEQYF

d_call: .
clone_size: .
v_call: TRBV7-7
j_call: TRBJ2-2
cdr3_nt: TGTGCCAGCAGCTTAGGGAGCACCGGGGAGCTGTTTTTT
cdr3_aa: CASSLGSTGELFF

d_call: TRBD2
clone_size: .
v_call: TRBV4-3
j_call: TRBJ2-5
cdr3_nt: TGCGCCAGCAGCCCCGAGCCCCTTGGGACTAGCGGGAACCAAGAGGCCCAGTACTTC
cdr3_aa: CASSPEPLGTSGNQEAQYF

d_call: .
clone_size: .
v_call: TRBV27
j_call: TRBJ2-5
cdr3_nt: TGTGCCAGCAGTTCCTCCCCGATGCCGGAGACCCAGTACTTC
cdr3_aa: CASSSSPMPETQYF

d_call: .
clone_size: .
v_call: TRBV5-4
j_call: TRBJ2-7
cdr3_nt: TGTGCCAGCAGCTCCTGGAACGAGCAGTACTTC
cdr3_aa: CASSSWNEQYF

d_call: .
clone_size: .
v_call: TRBV6-5
j_call: TRBJ2-7
cdr3_nt: TGTGCCAGCAGTGTCATGGGTGCAGCCTACGAGCAGTACTTC
cdr3_aa: CASSVMGAAYEQYF

d_call: TRBD1
clone_size: .
v_call: TRBV19
j_call: TRBJ2-5
cdr3_nt: TGTGCCAGTAGTATTGGGACAGGGAACCAAGAGACCCAGTACTTC
cdr3_aa: CASSIGTGNQETQYF

d_call: .
clone_size: .
v_call: TRBV9
j_call: TRBJ1-4
cdr3_nt: TGTGCCAGCAGCGAAGAAGGCAGAAGTGAAAAACTGTTTTTT
cdr3_aa: CASSEEGRSEKLFF

d_call: .
clone_size: few
v_call: TRBV19
j_call: TRBJ1-1
cdr3_nt: TGTGCCAGTAGCGCGACGGCGGCCACTGAAGCTTTCTTT
cdr3_aa: CASSATAATEAFF

d_call: .
clone_size: .
v_call: TRBV28
j_call: TRBJ1-1
cdr3_nt: TGTGCCAGCAGGACGGGGGTAAGTGAAGCTTTCTTT
cdr3_aa: CASRTGVSEAFF

d_call: TRBD1
clone_size: .
v_call: TRBV29-1
j_call: TRBJ2-3
cdr3_nt: TGCAGCCCTGTGAGGACAGGGGGCGCAGATACGCAGTATTTT
cdr3_aa: CSPVRTGGADTQYF

d_call: .
clone_size: .
v_call: TRBV15
j_call: TRBJ2-7
cdr3_nt: TGTGCCACCTCTCCGATCGTATCCTACGAGCAGTACTTC
cdr3_aa: CATSPIVSYEQYF

d_call: .
clone_size: .
v_call: TRBV10-3
j_call: TRBJ2-5
cdr3_nt: TGTGCCATCAGTGAGGGCGGAGGGAACGGAGAGACCCAGTACTTC
cdr3_aa: CAISEGGGNGETQYF

d_call: .
clone_size: .
v_call: TRBV7-6
j_call: TRBJ2-3
cdr3_nt: TGTGCCAGCAGCTTATATGGCGGGAAGGCAGTAGATACGCAGTATTTT
cdr3_aa: CASSLYGGKAVDTQYF

d_call: .
clone_size: once
v_call: TRBV7-6
j_call: TRBJ2-7
cdr3_nt: TGTGCCAGCAGCTCACTGGATGACGAGCAGTACTTC
cdr3_aa: CASSSLDDEQYF

d_call: TRBD2
clone_size: few
v_call: TRBV5-6
j_call: TRBJ2-3
cdr3_nt: TGTGCCAGCAGCCCCCTAGCGGGAGCGGCGGATACGCAGTATTTT
cdr3_aa: CASSPLAGAADTQYF

d_call: .
clone_size: once
v_call: TRBV9
j_call: TRBJ2-2
cdr3_nt: TGTGCCAGCAGCGTAGAGGTCCCAGTGGATGCCGGGGAGCTGTTTTTT
cdr3_aa: CASSVEVPVDAGELFF